This T cell receptor (beta chain) was identified in a study of T cell responses to AZD1222 COVID-19 vaccine. Clones were read by immunoSEQ multiplex PCR, and TCRdb kept only the in-frame ones, dropping some. The data hold tens of thousands of clones, with approximately 90% observed a single time. The CDR3 covers 13 residues. Per the germline V gene, CDR1 is MNHEY and CDR2 is SVGAGI. The germline V and J ends were trimmed by 2 bases and 7 bases, with 9 bases remaining between them. In the case of this clone: Its antigen is undetermined.

Study-wide points: Across the whole spike, CD4 TCRs peaked at regions 160-218 and 743-854. Reports say nearly half of spike-specific TCRs go after unmutated variant regions.

The sequences come from peripheral blood, collected 28 days after the second AZD1222 dose. V usage is TRBV6-5 and J usage is TRBJ1-5, with D unresolved. The sequence was obtained from an adult who received the AZD1222 COVID-19 vaccine. CDR3 amino acids: CASSYGYYQPQHF. The CDR3 DNA follows: TGTGCCAGCAGTTACGGCTACTACCAGCCCCAGCATTTT.